The 27 T cell receptor beta chains below were found in one sample sequenced in a study of PD-1 blockade in classical Hodgkin lymphoma. Every patient relapsed after autologous stem cell transplantation, and brentuximab vedotin exposure varied. Libraries were prepared by immunoSEQ multiplex PCR; TCRdb keeps only in-frame clonotypes and omits some of them. The sample shows roughly 40,000 clones, around 87% of them seen only once. Material: peripheral blood mononuclear cells (PBMCs), obtained at baseline. The receptors shown here come from a human donor with classical Hodgkin lymphoma.

The chain uses TRBV7-3 and TRBJ2-1; 9 nucleotides line up with TRBD1. Looked up from germline, CDR1 is SGHTA and CDR2 is FQGTGA. The CDR3 has 14 amino acids. The ends lost 8 bases at V and 9 bases at J; junction bases unmatched: 11. This chain's CDR3 is CASAQGAPWTEQFF. DNA for the CDR3: TGTGCCAGCGCACAGGGGGCGCCGTGGACTGAGCAGTTCTTC. Drawing the rest from reference TRBV7-3 and TRBJ2-1, the complete variable domain is GAGVSQTPSNKVTEKGKYVELRCDPISGHTALYWYRQSLGQGPEFLIYFQGTGAADDSGLPNDRFFAVRPEGSVSTLKIQRTERGDSAVYLCASAQGAPWTEQFFGPGTRLTVL.

V usage is TRBV18 and J usage is TRBJ2-1; a possible D gene is TRBD1 (6 bases). V shed 5 bases and J shed 3 bases, with 20 bases lying between them. CDR3 length: 17 residues. Germline-derived CDR1 and CDR2 are KGHSH and LQKENI. This CDR3 reads CASSARSGTFFYNEQFF. CDR3 bases: TGTGCCAGCTCAGCCCGCTCCGGGACATTTTTCTACAATGAGCAGTTCTTC.

The chain uses TRBV6-5 and TRBJ1-3; D possibly corresponds to TRBD1 (5 bases). Per the germline V gene, CDR1 is MNHEY and CDR2 is SVGAGI. V was shortened by 6 bases and J by 0 bases, with 12 bases between the two germline ends. The CDR3 extends over 15 amino acids. This chain's CDR3 is CASSPQGNSGNTIYF. CDR3 nucleotides: TGTGCCAGCAGCCCCCAGGGAAACTCTGGAAACACCATATATTTT.

This chain joins TRBV4-3 and TRBJ2-7, with D possibly matching TRBD1 (5 bases). The V end was cut by 2 bases, the J end by 6 bases, with 8 bases between. The germline gives CDR1 LGHNA, CDR2 YSLEER. The CDR3 contains 12 residues. The CDR3 DNA is TGCGCCAGCAGCCAACCAGGGCGCGAGCAGTACTTC. Its protein product is CASSQPGREQYF.

The chain links TRBV7-2 to TRBJ2-7, with 11 bases fitting TRBD2. Germline lookup yields CDR1 SGHTA and CDR2 FQGNSA. Trimming took 3 bases from V and 4 from J; bases not matched to a gene: 5. The CDR3 is 15 residues long. The CDR3 region is CASSLGLAEVYEQYF. CDR3 DNA sequence: TGTGCCAGCAGCTTGGGACTAGCGGAGGTATACGAGCAGTACTTC.

The chain has TRBV28 and TRBJ2-5; no reliable D call. The last part of the DNA fits TRBJ2-7 better; the J call may be wrong. This CDR3 is built from 13 residues. The V gene's germline CDR1 is MDHEN and CDR2 SYDVKM. The CDR3 sequence: CASSLAHAGEQYF. The CDR3 region has the DNA TGTGCCAGCAGTTTGGCCCATGCTGGCGAGCAGTACTTC.

This clone was found a few times. J is TRBJ1-6 and V is TRBV7-8; 7 positions agree with TRBD1. V gave up 7 bases and J gave up 9 bases; unmatched junction bases: 6. Germline values: CDR1 SGHVS, CDR2 FQNEAQ. This CDR3 has 13 amino acids. This chain's CDR3 is CASKGAELSPLHF. CDR3 coding DNA: TGTGCCAGCAAGGGGGCAGAGCTTTCACCCCTCCACTTT. The full variable domain, in which reference TRBV7-8 and TRBJ1-6 provide the parts outside the CDR3, is GAGVSQSPRYKVAKRGQDVALRCDPISGHVSLFWYQQALGQGPEFLTYFQNEAQLDKSGLPSDRFFAERPEGSVSTLKIQRTQQEDSAVYLCASKGAELSPLHFGNGTRLTVT.

V usage is TRBV18 and J usage is TRBJ2-4; 11 bases line up with TRBD2. CDR1 and CDR2 from the germline V gene are KGHSH and LQKENI. The CDR3 loop spans 16 amino acids. The trim removed 2 bases at V and 1 base at J, leaving 1 base unmatched. CDR3 nucleotides: TGTGCCAGCTCACCAACTAGCGGGAGCGCCAAAAACATTCAGTACTTC. Its translation: CASSPTSGSAKNIQYF.

CDR3 in DNA: TGCGCCAGCAGCTTGAGCCCGGGACGACAAGAGACCCAGTACTTC. Translation: CASSLSPGRQETQYF. The gene calls are TRBV5-1 and TRBJ2-5; D is tentatively TRBD1 or TRBD2 (5 bases each). Trimming removed 1 base at V and 2 bases at J, with 12 bases between. Germline loops: CDR1 SGHRS, CDR2 YFSETQ. The CDR3 extends over 15 amino acids. The variable domain in full, with the rest retrieved from reference TRBV5-1 and TRBJ2-5, is KAGVTQTPRYLIKTRGQQVTLSCSPISGHRSVSWYQQTPGQGLQFLFEYFSETQRNKGNFPGRFSGRQFSNSRSEMNVSTLELGDSALYLCASSLSPGRQETQYFGPGTRLLVL.

The chain uses TRBV7-9 and TRBJ2-1, with D possibly matching TRBD2 (5 bases). V was cut by 3 bases and J by 4 bases, with 10 bases left in between. Germline CDR1 reads SEHNR; CDR2 reads FQNEAQ (reference sequence). The CDR3 is 14 residues long. CDR3 amino acids: CASSLAGGYNEQFF. In DNA form, the CDR3 reads TGTGCCAGCAGCTTGGCGGGTGGGTACAATGAGCAGTTCTTC.

The CDR3 loop reads CASQSTEAFF. The CDR3 DNA reads TGTGCCAGTCAGTCCACTGAAGCTTTCTTT. The J gene is TRBJ1-1, the V gene TRBV2; D is undetermined. The CDR3 loop spans 10 amino acids. V was cut by 9 bases and J by 4 bases, with 6 bases left in between. Germline V gene data show CDR1 as SNHLY and CDR2 as FYNNEI.

The genes are TRBV5-6 and TRBJ1-4; no clear D gene. There are 14 residues in the CDR3. Per germline, CDR1 SGHDT and CDR2 YYEEEE. Trimming took off 0 bases at V and 5 bases at J, with 8 bases between the two ends. CDR3 in amino acids: CASSLGRRNEKLFF. The CDR3, as DNA: TGTGCCAGCAGCTTGGGACGTCGGAATGAAAAACTGTTTTTT.

The chain has TRBV6-9 and TRBJ1-5; D is ambiguous. CDR3 size: 14 residues. Trimming removed 5 bases at V and 2 bases at J, with 10 bases between. Germline V gene data show CDR1 as MNHGY and CDR2 as SVAAGI. CDR3 DNA: TGTGCCAGCAGTGGAAGCGGGGGCAATCAGCCCCAGCATTTT. It yields the protein CASSGSGGNQPQHF.

This chain links TRBV5-3 with TRBJ2-7, with TRBD2 matching 13 bases. TRBV5-3 carries the ORF label, with uncertain function. The length of the CDR3 is 23 residues. After removal of 1 base from V and 6 bases from J, the junction contained 28 bases not matched to a gene. The CDR3 coding sequence is TGTGCCAGAAGCTTGTCGTCAGTCGACTGGTCCGGGACTAGCGGGATAGTTCGCGGCGAGCAGTACTTC. This encodes CARSLSSVDWSGTSGIVRGEQYF.

This chain links TRBV5-1 with TRBJ2-7; TRBD1 matches at 8 bases. The CDR3 is made up of 15 amino acids. CDR1 and CDR2 (germline): SGHRS, YFSETQ. V lost 5 bases, J lost 0 bases, and 7 bases stayed unmatched. The CDR3 region is CASRPDRANSYEQYF. In DNA form, the CDR3 reads TGCGCCAGCAGACCGGACAGGGCGAACTCCTACGAGCAGTACTTC.

The rearrangement uses TRBV18 and TRBJ2-2; TRBD2 might be the D (6 bases). Trimming pared 3 bases from V and 4 bases from J, leaving 12 bases between. This CDR3 is built from 15 residues. Per the germline V gene, CDR1 is KGHSH and CDR2 is LQKENI. As DNA, the CDR3 is TGTGCCAGCTCACCCCCGACTAGAGGCACCGGGGAGCTGTTTTTT. Its translation: CASSPPTRGTGELFF.

The CDR3 reads CASSSGQGAYGYTF. DNA of the CDR3: TGTGCCAGCAGCTCGGGACAGGGAGCCTATGGCTACACCTTC. The chain is built from TRBV5-6 and TRBJ1-2, with TRBD1 matching over 9 bases. This CDR3 comprises 14 residues. V gave up 3 bases and J gave up 4 bases; unmatched junction bases: 4. Germline CDR1 SGHDT, CDR2 YYEEEE.

V and J are TRBV5-6 and TRBJ2-7; 7 bases agree with TRBD2. The CDR3 extends over 14 amino acids. In germline, CDR1 is SGHDT, CDR2 YYEEEE. The ends lost 4 bases at V and 5 bases at J; junction bases unmatched: 9. CDR3 region: CASSMGLPGNEQYF. The CDR3 DNA is TGTGCCAGCAGCATGGGACTACCAGGGAACGAGCAGTACTTC.

J is TRBJ2-3 and V is TRBV10-3, with D possibly being TRBD1 (5 bases). The germline CDR1 and CDR2 sequences are ENHRY and SYGVKD. The CDR3 runs 13 residues. The germline V and J ends were trimmed by 4 bases and 5 bases, with 10 bases remaining between them. The CDR3 protein is CAISVVREDTQYF. Here the CDR3 DNA reads TGTGCCATCAGTGTAGTCAGGGAAGATACGCAGTATTTT.

This clone was detected a few times. This chain joins TRBV4-3 and TRBJ1-2; 7 nucleotides agree with TRBD1. The V segment lost 0 bases and the J segment 5 bases; nucleotides outside the gene matches: 6. The CDR3 has 15 amino acids. From germline, CDR1 is LGHNA and CDR2 YSLEER. CDR3 nucleotide sequence: TGCGCCAGCAGCCAAGATTACAGGGGTGGTTATGGCTACACCTTC. Translation: CASSQDYRGGYGYTF.

The chain couples TRBV5-4 to TRBJ2-1; 8 nucleotides line up with TRBD2. V lost 0 bases to trimming and J lost 9 bases; unmatched junction nucleotides: 8. The CDR3 extends over 15 amino acids. Germline V gene lookup returns CDR1 SGHNT and CDR2 YYREEE (reference sequence). The CDR3 region has the DNA TGTGCCAGCAGCTTGGCGGGAGGGCCGTTCGGTGAGCAGTTCTTC. It translates to CASSLAGGPFGEQFF.

This clone was seen only a few times. The rearrangement uses TRBV29-1 and TRBJ2-1, with D possibly matching TRBD2 (5 bases). Trimming took off 8 bases at V and 7 bases at J, with 12 bases between the two ends. CDR3 length: 11 amino acids. Germline V gene data show CDR1 as SQVTM and CDR2 as ANQGSEA. The CDR3 sequence: CSTRDSNEQFF. The DNA of the CDR3 is TGCAGCACCCGGGATTCGAATGAGCAGTTCTTC.

This rearrangement joins TRBV7-6 to TRBJ1-5; 8 bases are shared with TRBD1. There are 18 residues in the CDR3. The germline gives CDR1 SGHVS, CDR2 FNYEAQ. With V trimmed by 3 bases and J by 0 bases, 10 bases remained unmatched. CDR3 coding DNA: TGTGCCAGCAGCTTGGGCAGGGGGCAGGGACTTAGCAATCAGCCCCAGCATTTT. This gives the protein CASSLGRGQGLSNQPQHF.

V usage is TRBV5-1 and J usage is TRBJ1-1; D ambiguous. The CDR3 has 16 amino acids. Germline V gives CDR1 SGHRS, CDR2 YFSETQ. Trimming took 1 base from V and 0 from J, leaving 13 bases between them. As DNA, the CDR3 is TGCGCCAGCAGCTTGCTGTCAGGACCATTGAACACTGAAGCTTTCTTT. Translation: CASSLLSGPLNTEAFF. Drawing the rest from reference TRBV5-1 and TRBJ1-1, the complete variable domain is KAGVTQTPRYLIKTRGQQVTLSCSPISGHRSVSWYQQTPGQGLQFLFEYFSETQRNKGNFPGRFSGRQFSNSRSEMNVSTLELGDSALYLCASSLLSGPLNTEAFFGQGTRLTVV.

This chain uses TRBV29-1 with TRBJ2-4, with TRBD1 identical over 10 bases. Germline-derived CDR1 and CDR2 are SQVTM and ANQGSEA. CDR3 size: 16 residues. Losses at the gene ends were 2 bases for V and 7 bases for J; bases not matched to a gene: 11. CDR3 amino acids: CSVETRDRGSGNIQYF. The CDR3 region has the DNA TGCAGCGTTGAAACCCGGGACAGGGGATCGGGTAACATTCAGTACTTC.

The chain combines TRBV2 with TRBJ2-3, with D perhaps given as TRBD1 or TRBD2 (6 bases each). The germline gives CDR1 SNHLY, CDR2 FYNNEI. The V end lost 7 bases, the J end lost 3 bases, and 14 bases lay between the germline ends. This CDR3 comprises 14 residues. The CDR3 is CASTGGLETDTQYF. CDR3 coding DNA: TGTGCCAGCACTGGGGGGCTTGAAACAGATACGCAGTATTTT.

This chain links TRBV19 with TRBJ1-6; TRBD1 matches 7 bases. This CDR3 has 16 amino acids. Germline values: CDR1 LNHDA, CDR2 SQIVND (reference sequence). V was pared by 3 bases and J by 4 bases, with 6 bases of the junction left unmatched. CDR3 coding DNA: TGTGCCAGTAGTATCGAACAGGGGAGATATAATTCACCCCTCCACTTT. Its translation: CASSIEQGRYNSPLHF.